This entry features one TCR beta chain sequence. The V gene lost 6 bases and the J gene lost 1 base, with 6 bases spanning the gap. The CDR3 loop spans 12 amino acids. CDR1 is ENHRY, CDR2 SYGVKD, per germline. These data belong to a study of cytomegalovirus exposure and HLA in healthy donors. Generated by immunoSEQ multiplex PCR, the TCRdb table keeps only in-frame clones and is missing some. The sample gives fewer than 200,000 clones, approximately 96% of which show up once; approximately 0.82% is in the top ten. The clonotype originates from a woman under 30 in good health and CMV-seronegative. Material: PBMCs. The chain links TRBV10-3 to TRBJ1-1; D gene ambiguous. This CDR3 is CAIRAGNTEAFF. The CDR3 DNA follows: TGTGCCATCAGGGCGGGGAACACTGAAGCTTTCTTT.